This TCR beta chain was retrieved from a study of CD8+ T cells in alopecia areata. Overall study results and limits: Among the cells sequenced in scalp samples are also the resident alphabeta T cells of normal skin. Greater clonality was observed in lesional scalp samples, especially alopecia totalis/universalis, versus normal scalp.

Following RNA extraction, reverse transcription yielded cDNA that acted as the sequencing template. Method: immunoSEQ multiplex PCR; TCRdb's copy keeps in-frame clones and lacks some. Of around 190,000 clones in the sample, around 50% were seen once. The table lists this clone with a count of one. What it binds is unknown. The TCR originated in a human donor in good health. Sequencing was performed on CD8+ T cells sorted from blood.

The CDR3 region has the DNA TGTGCCAGCAGCTTAACCCCCAGCTACGAGCAGTACTTC. It codes for CASSLTPSYEQYF. J is TRBJ2-7 and V is TRBV11-2, with no clear D. CDR1 is SGHAT and CDR2 is FQNNGV in the germline V gene. V was pared by 2 bases and J by 3 bases, with 8 bases between. The CDR3 is 13 residues long.